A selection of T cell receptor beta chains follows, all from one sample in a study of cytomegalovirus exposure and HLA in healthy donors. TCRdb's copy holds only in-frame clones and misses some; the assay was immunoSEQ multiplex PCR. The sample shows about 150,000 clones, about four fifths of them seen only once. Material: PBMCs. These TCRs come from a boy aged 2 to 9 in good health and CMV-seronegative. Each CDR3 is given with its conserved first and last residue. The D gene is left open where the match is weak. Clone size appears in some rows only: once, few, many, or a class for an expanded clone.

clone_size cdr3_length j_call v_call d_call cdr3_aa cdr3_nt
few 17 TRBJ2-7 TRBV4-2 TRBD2 CASSQEASGRASYEQYF TGTGCCAGCAGCCAAGAGGCTAGCGGGAGGGCTTCCTACGAGCAGTACTTC
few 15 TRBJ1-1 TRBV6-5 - CASSYGGRVNTEAFF TGTGCCAGCAGTTACGGGGGGAGAGTGAACACTGAAGCTTTCTTT
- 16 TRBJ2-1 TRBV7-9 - CASSLPVFSSYNEQFF TGTGCCAGCAGCTTACCCGTTTTTAGCTCCTACAATGAGCAGTTCTTC
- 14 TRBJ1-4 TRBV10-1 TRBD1 CASSWTAGGEKLFF TGCGCCAGCAGTTGGACAGCAGGGGGTGAAAAACTGTTTTTT
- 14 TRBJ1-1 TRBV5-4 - CASSWGRRNTEAFF TGTGCCAGCAGCTGGGGGCGACGGAACACTGAAGCTTTCTTT
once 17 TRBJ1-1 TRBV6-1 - CASSERVGRGERPEAFF TGTGCCAGCAGTGAACGGGTGGGGAGGGGGGAACGGCCTGAAGCTTTCTTT
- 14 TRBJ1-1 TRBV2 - CASSVTGLNTEAFF TGTGCCAGCAGTGTCACAGGGCTGAACACTGAAGCTTTCTTT
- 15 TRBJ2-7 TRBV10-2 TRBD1 CASSFPGQGAYEQYF TGCGCCAGCAGTTTCCCCGGACAGGGGGCGTACGAGCAGTACTTC
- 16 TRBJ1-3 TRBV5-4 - CASSLEQPLSGNTIYF TGTGCCAGCAGCTTGGAACAGCCGCTCTCTGGAAACACCATATATTTT
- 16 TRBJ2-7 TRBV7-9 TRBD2 CASSYRTSGTSYEQYF TGTGCCAGCAGCTATAGGACTAGCGGGACCTCCTACGAGCAGTACTTC
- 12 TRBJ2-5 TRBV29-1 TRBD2 CSVQTSGETQYF TGCAGCGTTCAGACTAGCGGGGAGACCCAGTACTTC
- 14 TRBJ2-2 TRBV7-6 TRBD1 CASSLGTAPGELFF TGTGCCAGCAGCCTCGGGACAGCGCCCGGGGAGCTGTTTTTT
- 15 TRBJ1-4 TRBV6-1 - CASSTPGGGNEKLFF TGTGCCAGCAGTACGCCGGGTGGAGGTAATGAAAAACTGTTTTTT
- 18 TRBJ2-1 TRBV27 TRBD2 CASSFSPVAGVSYNEQFF TGTGCCAGCAGTTTTTCCCCTGTAGCGGGAGTCTCCTACAATGAGCAGTTCTTC
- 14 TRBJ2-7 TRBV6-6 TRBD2 CASSWERGAYEQYF TGTGCCAGCAGTTGGGAGCGGGGGGCCTACGAGCAGTACTTC
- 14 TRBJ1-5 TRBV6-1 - CASSGAGEWQPQHF TGTGCCAGCAGTGGGGCGGGGGAGTGGCAGCCCCAGCATTTT
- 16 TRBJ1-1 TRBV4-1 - CASSQLARASNTEAFF TGCGCCAGCAGCCAACTGGCTCGAGCGTCGAACACTGAAGCTTTCTTT
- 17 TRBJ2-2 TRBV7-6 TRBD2 CASSLRGTSLNTGELFF TGTGCCAGCAGCTTACGCGGGACTAGCCTGAACACCGGGGAGCTGTTTTTT
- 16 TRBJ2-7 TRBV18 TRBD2 CASSPGTSGSAYEQYF TGTGCCAGCTCACCCGGGACTAGCGGGAGTGCATACGAGCAGTACTTC
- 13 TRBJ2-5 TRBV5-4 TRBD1 CAAGTGAQETQYF TGTGCCGCCGGGACAGGGGCCCAAGAGACCCAGTACTTC
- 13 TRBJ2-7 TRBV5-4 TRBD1 CASSSTGTYEQYF TGTGCCAGCAGCTCGACAGGGACCTACGAGCAGTACTTC
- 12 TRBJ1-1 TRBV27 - CASSGRTNEAFF TGTGCCAGCAGTGGCAGGACAAATGAAGCTTTCTTT
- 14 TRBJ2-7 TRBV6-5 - CASSSRDNSYEQYF TGTGCCAGCAGTTCCCGGGACAATTCCTACGAGCAGTACTTC
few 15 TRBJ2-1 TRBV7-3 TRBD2 CASSLRGSSYNEQFF TGTGCCAGCAGCTTACGCGGGAGCTCCTACAATGAGCAGTTCTTC
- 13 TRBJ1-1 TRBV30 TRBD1 CAWSGDRDTEAFF TGTGCCTGGAGTGGGGACAGGGACACTGAAGCTTTCTTT
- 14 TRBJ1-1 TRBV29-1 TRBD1 CSVEGDSANTEAFF TGCAGCGTTGAAGGGGACAGCGCGAACACTGAAGCTTTCTTT
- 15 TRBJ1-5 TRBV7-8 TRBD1 CASSPTRGSGQPQHF TGTGCCAGCAGCCCCACCAGGGGGTCAGGTCAGCCCCAGCATTTT
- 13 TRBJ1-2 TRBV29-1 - CSVGSGNIYGYTF TGCAGCGTCGGCTCAGGGAACATCTATGGCTACACCTTC
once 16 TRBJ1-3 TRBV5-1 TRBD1 CASKKTGDYSGNTIYF TGCGCCAGCAAAAAGACAGGGGATTATTCTGGAAACACCATATATTTT
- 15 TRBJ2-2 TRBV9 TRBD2 CASSTRTSATGELFF TGTGCCAGCAGCACACGGACTAGCGCCACCGGGGAGCTGTTTTTT
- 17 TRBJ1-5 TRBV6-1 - CASSEVKQGNSNQPQHF TGTGCCAGCAGTGAAGTAAAGCAGGGGAATAGCAATCAGCCCCAGCATTTT
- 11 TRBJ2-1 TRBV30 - CAWGGQSEQFF TGTGCCTGGGGTGGACAGTCCGAGCAGTTCTTC
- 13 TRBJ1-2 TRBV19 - CASSIDPLYGYTF TGTGCCAGTAGTATAGACCCCCTCTATGGCTACACCTTC
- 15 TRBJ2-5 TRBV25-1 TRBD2 CASSEWEGRRGTQYF TGTGCCAGCAGTGAATGGGAGGGGCGGAGGGGGACCCAGTACTTC
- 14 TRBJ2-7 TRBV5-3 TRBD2 CARSLIAGPYEQYF TGTGCCAGAAGCTTAATAGCGGGACCCTACGAGCAGTACTTC
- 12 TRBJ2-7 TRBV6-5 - CASSEVGLGQYF TGTGCCAGCAGTGAAGTCGGGTTGGGGCAGTACTTC
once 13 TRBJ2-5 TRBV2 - CASTLWQQETQYF TGTGCCAGCACGCTTTGGCAGCAAGAGACCCAGTACTTC
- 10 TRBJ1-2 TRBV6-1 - CAAREYGYTF TGTGCCGCCCGGGAGTATGGCTACACCTTC
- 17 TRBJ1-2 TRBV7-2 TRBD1 CASSLLPRTGGFYGYTF TGTGCCAGCAGCCTCCTCCCCCGGACAGGGGGCTTCTATGGCTACACCTTC
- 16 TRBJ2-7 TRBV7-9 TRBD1 CASSYSRGTGTYEQYF TGTGCCAGCAGCTACTCGAGAGGGACAGGGACGTACGAGCAGTACTTC
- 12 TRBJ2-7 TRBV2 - CASSHRENEQYF TGTGCCAGCAGTCACAGGGAGAACGAGCAGTACTTC
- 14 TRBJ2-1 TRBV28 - CASRYTPDYNEQFF TGTGCCAGCAGGTACACACCAGACTACAATGAGCAGTTCTTC
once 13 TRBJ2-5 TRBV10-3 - CAISGRGQETQYF TGTGCCATCAGTGGTAGGGGACAAGAGACCCAGTACTTC
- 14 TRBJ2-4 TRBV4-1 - CASSQVGLRNIQYF TGCGCCAGCAGCCAAGTCGGACTTCGAAACATTCAGTACTTC
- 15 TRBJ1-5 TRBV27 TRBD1 CASSTGQGGNQPQHF TGTGCCAGCAGTACCGGACAGGGAGGAAATCAGCCCCAGCATTTT
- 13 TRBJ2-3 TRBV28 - CAIARPRADTQYF TGTGCCATCGCACGGCCCAGGGCGGATACGCAGTATTTT
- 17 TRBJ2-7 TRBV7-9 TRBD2 CASSLLTSGRSSYEQYF TGTGCCAGCAGCTTATTGACTAGCGGGAGGAGCTCCTACGAGCAGTACTTC
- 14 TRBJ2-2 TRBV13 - CASSIQGGYGELFF TGTGCCAGCAGTATACAGGGAGGGTATGGGGAGCTGTTTTTT
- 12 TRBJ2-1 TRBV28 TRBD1 CASSPPQGARFF TGTGCCAGCAGCCCCCCTCAGGGGGCCAGGTTCTTC